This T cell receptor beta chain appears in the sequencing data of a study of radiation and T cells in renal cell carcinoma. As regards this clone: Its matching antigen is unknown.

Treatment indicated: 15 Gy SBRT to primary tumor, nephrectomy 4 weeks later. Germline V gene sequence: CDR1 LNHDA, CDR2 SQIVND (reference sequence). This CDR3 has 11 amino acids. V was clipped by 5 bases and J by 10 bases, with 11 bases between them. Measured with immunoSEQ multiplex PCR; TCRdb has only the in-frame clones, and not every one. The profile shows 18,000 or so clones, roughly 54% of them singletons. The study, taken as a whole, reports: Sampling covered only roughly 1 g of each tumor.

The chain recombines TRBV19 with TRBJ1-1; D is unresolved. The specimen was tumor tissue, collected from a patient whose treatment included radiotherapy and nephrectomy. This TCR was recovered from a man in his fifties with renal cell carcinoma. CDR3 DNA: TGTGCCAGTAGTCTGGTCGGGGTAGCTTTCTTT. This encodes CASSLVGVAFF. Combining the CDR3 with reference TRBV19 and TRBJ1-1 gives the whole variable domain DGGITQSPKYLFRKEGQNVTLSCEQNLNHDAMYWYRQDPGQGLRLIYYSQIVNDFQKGDIAEGYSVSREKKESFPLTVTSAQKNPTAFYLCASSLVGVAFFGQGTRLTVV.